The 4 T cell receptor beta chains listed next were all sequenced from one sample in a study of blood T cell repertoires in COVID-19 (dated by TCRdb to the early 2020s). Libraries were prepared through the immunoSEQ multiplex PCR assay. As stored in TCRdb, this immuneACCESS dataset retains in-frame rearrangements with V and J assigned. A fraction of the clones does not appear; measured against another copy, unresolved V genes explain less than half of the discrepancy, and the remainder lacks a known reason. The table for this sample lists about 260,000 clones; 88% of them were counted only once. Of the sample, 4% falls within the top ten clones. The sample comprised peripheral blood. The receptors shown here come from a man aged 55-75 years who had recovered from COVID-19.

This clone was detected once. The chain is built from TRBV5-5 and TRBJ1-5; TRBD1 matches 8 bases. CDR1 SGHKS and CDR2 YYEKEE come from the germline V gene (reference sequence). CDR3 length: 15 amino acids. V trimming: 2 bases; J trimming: 5 bases; junction bases outside the gene matches: 6. The CDR3 DNA sequence: TGTGCCAGCAGCTTAGGACAGGGAACTCATCAGCCCCAGCATTTT. Translated, it gives CASSLGQGTHQPQHF. The full variable domain, with the rest looked up from reference TRBV5-5 and TRBJ1-5, is DAGVTQSPTHLIKTRGQQVTLRCSPISGHKSVSWYQQVLGQGPQFIFQYYEKEERGRGNFPDRFSARQFPNYSSELNVNALLLGDSALYLCASSLGQGTHQPQHFGDGTRLSIL.

J is TRBJ1-2 and V is TRBV28; TRBD1 agrees at 10 bases. CDR1 and CDR2 from the germline V gene are MDHEN and SYDVKM. The CDR3 contains 15 residues. V lost 6 bases to trimming and J lost 2 bases; unmatched junction nucleotides: 6. CDR3 bases: TGTGCCAGCAGAAATCAGGACAGGGGGAACTATGGCTACACCTTC. Amino acids: CASRNQDRGNYGYTF.

This clone was observed once. J is TRBJ2-2 and V is TRBV6-1, with D uncertain. The CDR3 contains 14 residues. Germline CDR1 is MNHNS and CDR2 is SASEGT. Trimming took off 3 bases at V and 3 bases at J, with 8 bases between the two ends. CDR3 region: CASSEVRYTGELFF. The CDR3 nucleotides read TGTGCCAGCAGTGAGGTTCGGTACACCGGGGAGCTGTTTTTT.

The rearrangement joins TRBV6-1 to TRBJ1-5; D may be TRBD1 (5 bases). The V and J ends lost 4 bases and 0 bases respectively, with 13 bases between them. The CDR3 is made up of 16 amino acids. The germline CDR1 and CDR2 sequences are MNHNS and SASEGT. As DNA, the CDR3 is TGTGCCAGCAGTGGCAGGGTCGGGGGTAGCAATCAGCCCCAGCATTTT. The encoded protein is CASSGRVGGSNQPQHF.